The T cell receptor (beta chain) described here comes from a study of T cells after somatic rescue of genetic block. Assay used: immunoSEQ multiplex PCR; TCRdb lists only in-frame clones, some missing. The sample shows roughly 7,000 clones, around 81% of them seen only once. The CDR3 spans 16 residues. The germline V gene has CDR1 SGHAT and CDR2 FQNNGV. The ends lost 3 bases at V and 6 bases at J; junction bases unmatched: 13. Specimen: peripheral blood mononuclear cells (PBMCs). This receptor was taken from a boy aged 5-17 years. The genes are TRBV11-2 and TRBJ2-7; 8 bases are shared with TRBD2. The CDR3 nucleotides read TGTGCCAGCAGCTTGATATCCGGGGGGGCCTTCCGCGAGCAGTACTTC. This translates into CASSLISGGAFREQYF.